The subject of this entry is one T cell receptor beta chain. The data were obtained in a study of cytomegalovirus exposure and HLA in healthy donors. Trimming cost V 5 bases and J 7 bases; bases outside gene matches: 7. Germline values: CDR1 SEHNR, CDR2 FQNEAQ (reference sequence). This CDR3 is 13 amino acids long. Amplification used 60 Vbeta primers and 13 Jbeta primers. Sequenced by immunoSEQ multiplex PCR; TCRdb stores in-frame clones only, minus some. The profile shows 150,000 to 200,000 clones, 84% of them singletons. The rearrangement links TRBV7-9 to TRBJ1-2; TRBD1 aligns across 7 bases. Sequenced sample: PBMCs. The receptor comes from a man between 18 and 35 years old in good health and CMV-seronegative. Here the CDR3 reads CASSATGERGYTF. The CDR3 DNA follows: TGTGCCAGCAGCGCAACAGGGGAACGTGGCTACACCTTC.